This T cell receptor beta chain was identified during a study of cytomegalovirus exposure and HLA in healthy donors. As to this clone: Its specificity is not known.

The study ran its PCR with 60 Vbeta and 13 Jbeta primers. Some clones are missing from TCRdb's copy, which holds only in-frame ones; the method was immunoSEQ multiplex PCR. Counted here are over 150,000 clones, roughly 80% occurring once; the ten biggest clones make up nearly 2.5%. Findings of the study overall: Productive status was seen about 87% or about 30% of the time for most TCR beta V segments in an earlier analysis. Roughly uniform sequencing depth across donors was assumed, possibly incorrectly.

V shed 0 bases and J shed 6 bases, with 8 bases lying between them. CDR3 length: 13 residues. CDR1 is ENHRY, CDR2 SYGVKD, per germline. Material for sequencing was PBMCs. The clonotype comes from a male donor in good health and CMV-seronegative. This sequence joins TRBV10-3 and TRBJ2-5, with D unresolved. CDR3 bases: TGTGCCATCAGTGAGTCGACTGGCCAGACCCAGTACTTC. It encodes CAISESTGQTQYF.